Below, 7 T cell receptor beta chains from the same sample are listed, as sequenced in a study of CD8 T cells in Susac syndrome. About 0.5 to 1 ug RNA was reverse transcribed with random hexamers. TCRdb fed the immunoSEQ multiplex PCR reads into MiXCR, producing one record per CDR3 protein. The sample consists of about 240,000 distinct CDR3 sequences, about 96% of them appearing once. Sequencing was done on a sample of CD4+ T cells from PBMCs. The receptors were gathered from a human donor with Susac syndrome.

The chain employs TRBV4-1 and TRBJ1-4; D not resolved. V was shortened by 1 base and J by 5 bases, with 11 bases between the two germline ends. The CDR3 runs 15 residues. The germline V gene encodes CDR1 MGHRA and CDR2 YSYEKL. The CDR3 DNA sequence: TGCGCCAGCAGCCAAGGGGCAGGTAAAAATGAAAAACTGTTTTTT. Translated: CASSQGAGKNEKLFF.

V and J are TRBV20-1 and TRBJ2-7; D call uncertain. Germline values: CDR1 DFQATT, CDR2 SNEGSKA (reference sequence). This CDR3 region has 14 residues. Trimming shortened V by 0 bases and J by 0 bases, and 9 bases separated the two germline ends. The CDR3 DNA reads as TGCAGTGCTAGAGATTTGCCTAGCTCCTACGAGCAGTACTTC. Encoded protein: CSARDLPSSYEQYF.

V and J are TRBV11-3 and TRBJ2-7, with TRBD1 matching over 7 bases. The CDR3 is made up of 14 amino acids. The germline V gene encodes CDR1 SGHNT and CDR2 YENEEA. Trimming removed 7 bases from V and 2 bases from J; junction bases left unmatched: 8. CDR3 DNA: TGTGCCAGCACCGCCGGGACAGAAACCTACGAGCAGTACTTC. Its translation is CASTAGTETYEQYF.

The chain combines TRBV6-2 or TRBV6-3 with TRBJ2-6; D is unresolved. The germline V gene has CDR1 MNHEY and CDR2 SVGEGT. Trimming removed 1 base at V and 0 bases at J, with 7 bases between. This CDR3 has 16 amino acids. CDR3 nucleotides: TGTGCCAGCAGTTACTTCACACCCTCTGGGGCCAACGTCCTGACTTTC. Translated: CASSYFTPSGANVLTF.

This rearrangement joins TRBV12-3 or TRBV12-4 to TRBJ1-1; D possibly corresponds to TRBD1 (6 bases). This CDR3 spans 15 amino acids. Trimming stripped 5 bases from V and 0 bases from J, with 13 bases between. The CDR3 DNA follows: TGTGCCAGCAGTCCGAGGACAGCTCTGAACACTGAAGCTTTCTTT. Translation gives CASSPRTALNTEAFF.

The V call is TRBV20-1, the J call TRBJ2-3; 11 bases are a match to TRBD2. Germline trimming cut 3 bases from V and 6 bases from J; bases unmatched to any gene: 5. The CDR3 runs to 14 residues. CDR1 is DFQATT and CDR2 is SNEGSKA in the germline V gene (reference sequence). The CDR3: CSASLAGGGDTQYF. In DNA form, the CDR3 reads TGCAGTGCTAGTCTAGCGGGAGGAGGGGATACGCAGTATTTT.

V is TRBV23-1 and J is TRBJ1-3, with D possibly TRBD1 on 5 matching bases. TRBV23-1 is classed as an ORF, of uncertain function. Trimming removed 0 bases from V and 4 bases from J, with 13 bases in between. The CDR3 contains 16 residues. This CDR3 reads CASSQSRGCSGNTIYF. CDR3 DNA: TGCGCCAGCAGTCAATCGAGGGGCTGTTCAGGAAACACCATATATTTT.